The table lists the clone carrying this TCR beta chain with many counts. Next came a second PCR, run for about 6 to 12 cycles, which used a sample-barcoded 5' primer along with a J-beta primer mix. MiXCR, applied by TCRdb to the 5' RACE reads, yields one record per CDR3 protein. This sample has about 970,000 distinct CDR3 sequences; just over 50% occur once, and the top ten carry around 21%. The ends lost 7 bases at V and 2 bases at J; junction bases unmatched: 6. Germline CDR1 SQVTM, CDR2 ANQGSEA. CDR3 length: 13 residues. The data derive from a study of blood T cells in healthy people across ages. This TCR was recovered from an older woman in good health. The V call is TRBV29-1, the J call TRBJ2-3; TRBD2 matches at 7 bases. What was sequenced was blood. CDR3 protein: CSGGLTNTDTQYF. The CDR3 DNA reads as TGCAGCGGGGGACTAACGAACACAGATACGCAGTATTTT.